This T cell receptor (beta chain) was captured in a study of shared clonotypes between healthy human individuals. V dropped 1 base and J dropped 5 bases, with 8 bases sitting between them. CDR1 and CDR2 (germline): SNHLY, FYNNEI. CDR3 size: 13 residues. Study outcomes and limitations: Exclusively blood specimens were collected; tissue repertoires likely differ.

Only CD45RO-negative cells positively selected for CCR7 counted as naive CD8 cells, so terminally differentiated effector memory CD45RA+ cells were excluded. Original processing notes: ImmunoSEQ output held junction-only sequences without quality scores, so filtering differed. Profiling relied on immunoSEQ multiplex PCR, and the TCRdb table lists in-frame clones only, not all of them. The V and J calls and clone size come from that table; D and trimming were worked out from the DNA. Here the sample spans about 1,800,000 clones, over 85% being singletons. As concerns this clone: Its antigen is still unknown. Other DNA sequences in the same sample also yield this CDR3.

Sequencing used naive CD8+ T cells sorted from blood. The chain employs TRBV2 and TRBJ2-5, with D possibly being TRBD1 or TRBD2 (5 bases each). This sequence originates from a man aged 18 to 29 in good health. CDR3: CASSEGGRETQYF. CDR3 nucleotides: TGTGCCAGCAGTGAAGGGGGACGGGAGACCCAGTACTTC.